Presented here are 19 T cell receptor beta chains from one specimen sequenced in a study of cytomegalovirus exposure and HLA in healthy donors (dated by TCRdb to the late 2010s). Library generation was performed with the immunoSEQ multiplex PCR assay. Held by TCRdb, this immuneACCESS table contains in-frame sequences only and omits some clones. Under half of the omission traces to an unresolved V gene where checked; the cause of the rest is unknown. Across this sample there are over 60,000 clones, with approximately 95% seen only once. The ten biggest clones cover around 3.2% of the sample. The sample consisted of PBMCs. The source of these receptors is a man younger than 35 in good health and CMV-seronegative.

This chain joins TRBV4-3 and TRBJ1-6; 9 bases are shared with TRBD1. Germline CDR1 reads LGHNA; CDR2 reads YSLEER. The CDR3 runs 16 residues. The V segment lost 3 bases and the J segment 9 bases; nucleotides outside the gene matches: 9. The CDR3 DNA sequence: TGCGCCAGCAGCCAGACACCGGGACAGGGTGGTTCACCCCTCCACTTT. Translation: CASSQTPGQGGSPLHF.

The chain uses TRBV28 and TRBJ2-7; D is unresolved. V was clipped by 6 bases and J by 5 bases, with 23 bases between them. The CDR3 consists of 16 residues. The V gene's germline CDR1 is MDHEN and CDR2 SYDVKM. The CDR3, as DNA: TGTGCCAGCAGCCGAGTTCCCCCACCAGGTCGTCACGAGCAGTACTTC. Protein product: CASSRVPPPGRHEQYF.

DNA of the CDR3: TGTGCCAGTACCAGCGGACAGGTCACTGAAGCTTTCTTT. It is translated as CASTSGQVTEAFF. V gene TRBV19 combines with J gene TRBJ1-1; 7 nucleotides agree with TRBD1. V lost 7 bases and J lost 4; bases outside the gene matches: 6. The CDR3 runs to 13 residues. Per the germline V gene, CDR1 is LNHDA and CDR2 is SQIVND (reference sequence).

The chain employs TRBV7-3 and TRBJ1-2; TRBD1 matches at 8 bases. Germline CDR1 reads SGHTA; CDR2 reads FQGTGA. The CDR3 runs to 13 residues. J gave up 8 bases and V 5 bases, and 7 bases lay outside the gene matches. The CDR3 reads CASSQGTGSGYTF. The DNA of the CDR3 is TGTGCCAGCAGCCAAGGGACAGGTTCCGGCTACACCTTC.

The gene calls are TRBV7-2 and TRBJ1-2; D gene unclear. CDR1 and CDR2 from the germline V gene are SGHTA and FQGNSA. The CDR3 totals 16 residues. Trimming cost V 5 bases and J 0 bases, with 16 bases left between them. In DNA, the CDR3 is TGTGCCAGCAGCCCTAGATCCCCGATGACTAACTATGGCTACACCTTC. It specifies CASSPRSPMTNYGYTF.

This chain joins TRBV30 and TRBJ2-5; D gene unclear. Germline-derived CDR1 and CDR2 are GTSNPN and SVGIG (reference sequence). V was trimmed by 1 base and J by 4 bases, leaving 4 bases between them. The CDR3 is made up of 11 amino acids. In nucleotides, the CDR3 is TGTGCCTGGAGTGCCGGAGAGACCCAGTACTTC. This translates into CAWSAGETQYF.

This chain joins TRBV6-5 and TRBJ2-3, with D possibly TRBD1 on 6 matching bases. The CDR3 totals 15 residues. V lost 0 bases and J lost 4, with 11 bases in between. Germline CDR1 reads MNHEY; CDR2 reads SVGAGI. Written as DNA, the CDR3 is TGTGCCAGCAGTTACTCGGGGGCGGCGCCAGATACGCAGTATTTT. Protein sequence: CASSYSGAAPDTQYF.

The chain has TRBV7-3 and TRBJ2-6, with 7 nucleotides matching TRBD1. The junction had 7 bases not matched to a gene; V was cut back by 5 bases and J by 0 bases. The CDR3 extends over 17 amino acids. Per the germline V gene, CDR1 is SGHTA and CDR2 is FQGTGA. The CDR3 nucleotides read TGTGCCAGCAGCCTACGGACAGGCTCCTCTGGGGCCAACGTCCTGACTTTC. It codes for CASSLRTGSSGANVLTF.

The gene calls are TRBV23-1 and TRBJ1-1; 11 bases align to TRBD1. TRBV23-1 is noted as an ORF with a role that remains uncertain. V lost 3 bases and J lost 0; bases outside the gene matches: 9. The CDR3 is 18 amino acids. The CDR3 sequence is CASSQAHWTGGVNTEAFF. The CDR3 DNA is TGCGCCAGCAGTCAGGCGCACTGGACAGGGGGCGTGAACACTGAAGCTTTCTTT.

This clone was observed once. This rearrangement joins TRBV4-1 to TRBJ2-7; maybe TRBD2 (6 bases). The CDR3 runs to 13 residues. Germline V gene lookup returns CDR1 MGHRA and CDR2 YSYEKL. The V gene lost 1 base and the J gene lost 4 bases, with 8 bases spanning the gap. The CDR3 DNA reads TGCGCCAGCAGCCAAGTTGGAGGGTACGAGCAGTACTTC. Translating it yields CASSQVGGYEQYF.

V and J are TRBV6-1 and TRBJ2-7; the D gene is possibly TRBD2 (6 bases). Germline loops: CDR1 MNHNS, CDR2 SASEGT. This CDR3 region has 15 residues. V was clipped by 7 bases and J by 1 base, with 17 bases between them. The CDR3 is CASTPTGVLSYEQYF. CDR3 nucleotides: TGTGCCAGCACCCCGACGGGGGTATTGTCCTACGAGCAGTACTTC.

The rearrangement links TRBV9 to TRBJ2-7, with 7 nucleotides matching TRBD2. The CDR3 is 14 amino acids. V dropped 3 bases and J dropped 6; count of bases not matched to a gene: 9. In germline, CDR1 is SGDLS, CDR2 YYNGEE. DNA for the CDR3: TGTGCCAGCAGCGCCGGGGATTTAGCGGGCGAGCAGTACTTC. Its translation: CASSAGDLAGEQYF.

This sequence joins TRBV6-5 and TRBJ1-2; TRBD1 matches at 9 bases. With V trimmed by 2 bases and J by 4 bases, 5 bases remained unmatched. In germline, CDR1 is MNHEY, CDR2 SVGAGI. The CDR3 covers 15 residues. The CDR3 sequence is CASSYMGQGSYGYTF. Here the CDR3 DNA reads TGTGCCAGCAGTTACATGGGACAGGGCTCCTATGGCTACACCTTC.

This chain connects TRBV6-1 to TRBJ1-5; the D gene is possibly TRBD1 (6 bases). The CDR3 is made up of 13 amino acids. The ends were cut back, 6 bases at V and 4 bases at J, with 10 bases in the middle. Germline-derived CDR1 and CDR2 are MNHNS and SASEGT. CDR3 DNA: TGTGCCAGCAGATGGACAGAGAATCAGCCCCAGCATTTT. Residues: CASRWTENQPQHF.

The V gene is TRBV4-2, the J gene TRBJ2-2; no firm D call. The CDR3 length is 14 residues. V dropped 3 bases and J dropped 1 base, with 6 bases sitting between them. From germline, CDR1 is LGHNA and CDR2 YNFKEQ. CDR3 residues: CASSQALNTGELFF. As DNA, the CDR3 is TGTGCCAGCAGCCAGGCTTTGAACACCGGGGAGCTGTTTTTT.

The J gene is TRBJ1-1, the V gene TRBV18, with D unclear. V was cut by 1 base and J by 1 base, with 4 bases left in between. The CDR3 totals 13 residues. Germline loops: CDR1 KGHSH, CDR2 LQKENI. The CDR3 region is CASSPLSNTEAFF. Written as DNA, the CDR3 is TGTGCCAGCTCACCACTATCGAACACTGAAGCTTTCTTT.

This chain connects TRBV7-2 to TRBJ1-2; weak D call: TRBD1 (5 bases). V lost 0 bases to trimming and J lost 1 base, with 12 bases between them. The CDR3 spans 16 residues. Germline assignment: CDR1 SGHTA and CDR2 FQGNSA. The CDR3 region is CASSLAGRANNYGYTF. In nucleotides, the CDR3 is TGTGCCAGCAGCTTAGCGGGCAGGGCCAATAACTATGGCTACACCTTC.

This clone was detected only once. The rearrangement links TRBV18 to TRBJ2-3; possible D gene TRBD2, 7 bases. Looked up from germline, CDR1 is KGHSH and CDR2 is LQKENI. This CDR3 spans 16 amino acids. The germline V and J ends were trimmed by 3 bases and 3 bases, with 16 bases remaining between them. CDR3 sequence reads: CASSPLGGGKTDTQYF. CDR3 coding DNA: TGTGCCAGCTCACCCTTAGGGGGGGGTAAGACAGATACGCAGTATTTT.

The CDR3 DNA is TGTGCCAGCTCACCTACCGGTACAGCGGTATATGCTTTCTTT. Encoded protein: CASSPTGTAVYAFF. The chain carries TRBV18 and TRBJ1-1; D not certain. The CDR3 spans 14 residues. Germline assignment: CDR1 KGHSH and CDR2 LQKENI. V dropped 3 bases and J dropped 11 bases, with 19 bases sitting between them.